The 15 T cell receptor beta chains reported below all come from one sample, sequenced in a study of blood T cell repertoires in COVID-19. The table came from immunoSEQ multiplex PCR; TCRdb's copy has only in-frame clones and leaves some out. The sample holds roughly 100,000 clones; around 85% are singletons and the top ten take 1.5% to 2%. Specimen: peripheral blood. These receptor sequences come from a woman between 65 and 79 years old with active or convalescent COVID-19.

The chain recombines TRBV10-3 with TRBJ2-3; 8 nucleotides line up with TRBD1. Germline V gene lookup returns CDR1 ENHRY and CDR2 SYGVKD. This CDR3 spans 17 amino acids. Unmatched junction bases numbered 6, after V lost 0 bases and J lost 1 base. CDR3 bases: TGTGCCATCAGTGAGTCCCCGACAGGGGATGGCACAGATACGCAGTATTTT. Protein product: CAISESPTGDGTDTQYF.

The CDR3 sequence is CASSTDKVSQPQHF. Written as DNA, the CDR3 is TGTGCCAGCTCAACCGACAAGGTCAGCCAGCCCCAGCATTTT. This chain links TRBV18 with TRBJ1-5, with unresolved D. The ends were cut back, 5 bases at V and 7 bases at J, with 15 bases in the middle. This CDR3 has 14 residues. The germline V gene encodes CDR1 KGHSH and CDR2 LQKENI.

This chain links TRBV28 with TRBJ1-4; 9 bases map to TRBD1. Losses at the gene ends were 4 bases for V and 6 bases for J; bases not matched to a gene: 3. This CDR3 comprises 14 residues. Germline CDR1 and CDR2: MDHEN and SYDVKM. The CDR3 here is CASSSGTGYEKLFF. CDR3 DNA sequence: TGTGCCAGCAGTTCCGGGACAGGGTATGAAAAACTGTTTTTT.

The chain links TRBV6-1 to TRBJ2-3; 7 bases are shared with TRBD2. The V segment lost 1 base and the J segment 6 bases; nucleotides outside the gene matches: 7. The CDR3 covers 15 residues. CDR1 is MNHNS, CDR2 SASEGT, per germline. The CDR3 nucleotides are TGTGCCAGCAGTGAAGGTGGGAGGGCCGGGGATACGCAGTATTTT. This gives the protein CASSEGGRAGDTQYF.

The rearrangement joins TRBV5-1 to TRBJ2-7, with D perhaps matching TRBD1 (5 bases). This CDR3 is built from 15 residues. CDR1 and CDR2 (germline): SGHRS, YFSETQ. Deletions cut 0 bases from V and 5 bases from J, with 15 bases between. The CDR3: CASSLAGSPSDEQYF. CDR3 nucleotides: TGCGCCAGCAGCTTGGCAGGGTCCCCGTCTGACGAGCAGTACTTC.

The chain employs TRBV2 and TRBJ1-2; the D gene is possibly TRBD1 (6 bases). This CDR3 region has 14 residues. Looked up from germline, CDR1 is SNHLY and CDR2 is FYNNEI. V gave up 4 bases and J gave up 8 bases, with 17 bases separating them. As DNA, the CDR3 is TGTGCCAGCAGTGCGAACAGGGAATCGAGGGGCTACACCTTC. This gives the protein CASSANRESRGYTF.

V gene TRBV7-9 combines with J gene TRBJ1-2; D is possibly TRBD1 (6 bases). The V gene lost 5 bases and the J gene lost 7 bases, with 14 bases spanning the gap. This CDR3 region has 13 residues. Germline V gene sequence: CDR1 SEHNR, CDR2 FQNEAQ (reference sequence). The CDR3 DNA reads TGTGCCAGCAGCGCCATGTCAGGGGCTGGCTACACCTTC. It encodes CASSAMSGAGYTF.

The chain links TRBV7-9 to TRBJ2-2, with 10 bases identical to TRBD1. The germline V gene encodes CDR1 SEHNR and CDR2 FQNEAQ (reference sequence). With V trimmed by 5 bases and J by 4 bases, 7 bases remained unmatched. The CDR3 sequence is 16 residues long. The CDR3 DNA is TGTGCCAGCAGCCCGTGGGGACAGGGGAGCACCGGGGAGCTGTTTTTT. Translating gives CASSPWGQGSTGELFF.

The V and J genes are TRBV4-3 and TRBJ2-3; D gene ambiguous. The germline gives CDR1 LGHNA, CDR2 YSLEER. V lost 0 bases and J 9 bases, leaving 10 bases between the germline ends. There are 13 residues in the CDR3. CDR3 amino acids: CASSQDNSQTQYF. CDR3 sequence (DNA): TGCGCCAGCAGCCAAGATAACAGTCAGACGCAGTATTTT.

The genes are TRBV7-2 and TRBJ2-2, with 9 bases identical to TRBD2. The CDR3 loop spans 15 amino acids. Germline lookup yields CDR1 SGHTA and CDR2 FQGNSA. Losses at the gene ends were 4 bases for V and 1 base for J; bases not matched to a gene: 1. CDR3 nucleotides: TGTGCCAGCAGCTCGACTAGCGGGAACACCGGGGAGCTGTTTTTT. It codes for CASSSTSGNTGELFF.

The chain carries TRBV9 and TRBJ1-5; tentative D call: TRBD1 (6 bases). The germline gives CDR1 SGDLS, CDR2 YYNGEE. V was pared by 3 bases and J by 5 bases, with 12 bases between. The CDR3 sequence is 14 residues long. In DNA form, the CDR3 reads TGTGCCAGCAGCGCTGACAGGAACGATCAGCCCCAGCATTTT. As protein: CASSADRNDQPQHF.

The chain has TRBV9 and TRBJ2-5; 12 nucleotides agree with TRBD2. With V trimmed by 0 bases and J by 2 bases, 8 bases remained unmatched. The CDR3 is 18 amino acids. Germline values: CDR1 SGDLS, CDR2 YYNGEE. CDR3 in amino acids: CASSVGILAGGPQETQYF. Written as DNA, the CDR3 is TGTGCCAGCAGCGTAGGTATCCTAGCGGGAGGGCCGCAAGAGACCCAGTACTTC. The whole variable domain, filled in from reference TRBV9 and TRBJ2-5, reads DSGVTQTPKHLITATGQRVTLRCSPRSGDLSVYWYQQSLDQGLQFLIQYYNGEERAKGNILERFSAQQFPDLHSELNLSSLELGDSALYFCASSVGILAGGPQETQYFGPGTRLLVL.

V and J are TRBV19 and TRBJ1-1; TRBD1 aligns across 10 bases. V dropped 4 bases and J dropped 4; count of bases not matched to a gene: 12. CDR1 is LNHDA and CDR2 is SQIVND in the germline V gene (reference sequence). The CDR3 has 17 residues. CDR3 DNA: TGTGCCAGTAGTACTAGGGACAGGGGACGATACGGCACTGAAGCTTTCTTT. Its protein is CASSTRDRGRYGTEAFF.

The genes are TRBV7-9 and TRBJ2-1; D perhaps matches TRBD2 (5 bases). The CDR3 has 12 residues. Per germline, CDR1 SEHNR and CDR2 FQNEAQ (reference sequence). Trimming shortened V by 3 bases and J by 6 bases, and 6 bases separated the two germline ends. This chain's CDR3 is CASSFSVNEQFF. The CDR3 region has the DNA TGTGCCAGCAGCTTTAGCGTCAATGAGCAGTTCTTC.

This clone has just a few counts. The CDR3 loop reads CASSFTGQYNSPLHF. The DNA of the CDR3 is TGTGCCAGCAGTTTCACGGGACAGTATAATTCACCCCTCCACTTT. The chain links TRBV7-8 to TRBJ1-6; 7 bases align to TRBD1. The junction had 6 bases not matched to a gene; V was cut back by 6 bases and J by 4 bases. Looked up from germline, CDR1 is SGHVS and CDR2 is FQNEAQ. The CDR3 consists of 15 residues.